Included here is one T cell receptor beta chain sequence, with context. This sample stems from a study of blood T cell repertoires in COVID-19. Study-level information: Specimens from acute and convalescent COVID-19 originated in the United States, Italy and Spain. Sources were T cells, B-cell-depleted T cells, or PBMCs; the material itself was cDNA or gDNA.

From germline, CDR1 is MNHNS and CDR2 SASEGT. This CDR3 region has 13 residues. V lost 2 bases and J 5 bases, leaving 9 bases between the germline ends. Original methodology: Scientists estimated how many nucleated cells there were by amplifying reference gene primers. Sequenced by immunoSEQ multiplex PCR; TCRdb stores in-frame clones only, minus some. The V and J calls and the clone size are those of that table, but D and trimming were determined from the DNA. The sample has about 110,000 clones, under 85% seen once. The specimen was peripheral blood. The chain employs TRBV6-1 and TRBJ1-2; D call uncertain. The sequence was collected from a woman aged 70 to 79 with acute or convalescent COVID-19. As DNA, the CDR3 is TGTGCCAGCAGTGAAAACGGAGGGTATGGCTACACCTTC. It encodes CASSENGGYGYTF.